Sequencing of this T cell receptor beta chain was carried out in a study of blood T cell repertoires in COVID-19. Study as a whole: The United States, Italy and Spain were the sources of the acute and convalescent COVID-19 samples. The cDNA or gDNA used as material had been derived from T cells, B-cell-depleted T cells, or PBMCs.

The V gene end was trimmed by 2 bases and the J gene end by 0 bases; junction bases not matched to a gene: 7. There are 18 residues in the CDR3. Germline V CDR1 and CDR2: SGDLS, YYNGEE. Authors' data handling: Researchers report that nucleated cell counts were estimated from reference gene primer amplification. Measured with immunoSEQ multiplex PCR; TCRdb has only the in-frame clones, and not every one. V and J calls and clone size come straight from that table; D and trimming were deduced from the DNA. The sample lists some 170,000 clones, about 87% occurring once. Patients in Seattle were enrolled during active infection, then followed longitudinally.

This sequence joins TRBV9 and TRBJ1-6; 8 bases line up with TRBD1. The sample consisted of peripheral blood. The TCR comes from a woman in her sixties or seventies with COVID-19, enrolled during active disease. This CDR3 reads CASSVLGTGGSYNSPLHF. In DNA, the CDR3 is TGTGCCAGCAGCGTGTTGGGAACAGGGGGCTCCTATAATTCACCCCTCCACTTT.